This T cell receptor beta chain was documented in a study of blood T cell repertoires in COVID-19 (dated by TCRdb to between 2020 and 2021). Regarding the complete study: Samples from collaborators originated in the United States, Italy and Spain and spanned both the acute and convalescent phases of COVID-19. The prospective study material was composed of cDNA or gDNA derived from T cells, B-cell-depleted T cells, or PBMCs. The dataset comprised deeply sampled blood TCRbeta repertoires from subjects exposed to, actively infected with, or recovered from COVID-19. The repertoires were made available in a free public database intended to serve as a resource for research on the immune response to SARS-CoV-2. Samples were obtained from the ongoing ImmuneRACE study (first 160 participants) and from 950 to 1,500 subjects provided by 6 global collaborators. Nearly every sample came with metadata listing a de-identified subject ID, COVID-19 status, age in years and sex. HLA class I and class II types, where available, came from metadata supplied by the sample provider rather than from assay-based typing.

The germline V gene (reference sequence) specifies LNHDA as CDR1 and SQIVND as CDR2. The cysteine opens and the phenylalanine closes a CDR3 of 14 amino acids. Only the CDR3 DNA stays, 42 bases, in frame from base 1. The junction shows trimming of 6 bases on V and 6 bases on J, plus 18 bases between the germline ends. Enrolling through a virtual design, the prospective study's participants ranged in age from about 18 to 100 years and lived across roughly 23 United States geographic areas. In the prospective study, participants were assigned to cohorts based on the clinical history participants reported in a screening survey and a study questionnaire. A participant counted as exposed if, within 2 weeks of entering the study, that participant had been in contact with someone who had a PCR-confirmed or clinician-diagnosed COVID-19 case. Mobile phlebotomists in the prospective study collected whole blood, serum and a nasopharyngeal or oropharyngeal swab from every participant. Additional blood draws and questionnaires over an approximately 2-month period could optionally be provided by prospective study participants. Prospective study blood samples were shipped either frozen or at room temperature before DNA extraction.

Broad study findings and their caveats: Clinical and demographic metadata were provided uncurated, with the amount varying by source and participant.

Concerning this clone: The target of this receptor is not known. No base quality values were provided; no much bigger clone lies one nucleotide off.

The immunoSEQ Assay, a bias-controlled multiplex PCR, was used to amplify TCRbeta CDR3 regions from genomic DNA. Turning to the authors' computational methods: Within the assay, amplification of reference gene primers was used to estimate how many nucleated cells each sample contained. To quantify the absolute abundance of each unique TCRbeta CDR3 rearrangement, sequence reads were collapsed and filtered. Productive Simpson clonality was computed per sample as the square root of Simpson's diversity index over productive rearrangements. This is the immuneACCESS table as TCRdb keeps it, with only in-frame sequences that have V and J called. A part of the clones is gone; compared with another copy, unresolved V genes explain less than half, and the rest is unexplained. Clonal size and the V and J genes are those of that table, whereas D and trimming came from the DNA. The sample table contains some 180,000 clones; only one count was recorded for over 70% of them. Jointly, the top ten make up roughly an eighth of the sample.

This receptor chain uses TRBV19 and TRBJ2-7; TRBD2 is a possible D gene, resting on 5 matching bases. Sequencing used PBMCs or T cells enriched from blood (not recorded which). The receptor comes from a man aged 60-69 years who had been exposed to COVID-19. The nucleotides read TGTGCCAGTAGCCAAAGAGGGAAGAGGGTCGAGCAGTACTTC. Translated, this is CASSQRGKRVEQYF.